This TCR beta chain is from a study of blood T cell repertoires in COVID-19. About the study: There were acute and convalescent COVID-19 samples, and they came from the United States, Italy and Spain. PBMCs, B-cell-depleted T cells, or T cells were the source of the cDNA or gDNA that made up the material.

This CDR3 is 15 amino acids long. Germline CDR1 reads MGHDK; CDR2 reads SYGVNS. V trimming: 6 bases; J trimming: 1 base; junction bases outside the gene matches: 5. Original analysis: Researchers report that nucleated cell counts were estimated from reference gene primer amplification. Data came from immunoSEQ multiplex PCR; TCRdb stores just in-frame clones and leaves some out. The V and J calls and clone size are taken from that table; D and trimming were inferred from the DNA. The data contain roughly 250,000 clones, roughly four fifths of them singletons. The TCR sequence derives from a man aged 45-65 years with acute or convalescent COVID-19. The sequenced sample was peripheral blood. J is TRBJ2-2 and V is TRBV25-1; TRBD1 agrees at 7 bases. Here the CDR3 DNA reads TGTGCCAGCAGCCGACAGGGAAGGAACACCGGGGAGCTGTTTTTT. Its translation is CASSRQGRNTGELFF.